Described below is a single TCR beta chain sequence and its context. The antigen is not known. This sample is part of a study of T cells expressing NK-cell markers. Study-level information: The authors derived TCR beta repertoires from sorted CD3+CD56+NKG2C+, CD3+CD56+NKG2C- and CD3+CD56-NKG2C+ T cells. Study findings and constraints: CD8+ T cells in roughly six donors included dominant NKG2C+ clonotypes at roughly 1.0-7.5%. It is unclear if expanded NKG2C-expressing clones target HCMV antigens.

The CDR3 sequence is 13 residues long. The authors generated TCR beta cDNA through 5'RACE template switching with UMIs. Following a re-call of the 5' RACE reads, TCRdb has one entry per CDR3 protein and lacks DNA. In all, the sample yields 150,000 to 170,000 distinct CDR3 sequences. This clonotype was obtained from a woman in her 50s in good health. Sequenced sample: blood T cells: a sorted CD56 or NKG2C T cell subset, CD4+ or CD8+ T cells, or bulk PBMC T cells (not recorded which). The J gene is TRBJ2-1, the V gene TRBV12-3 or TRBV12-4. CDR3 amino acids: CASGLAEYNEQFF.